This record looks at one TCR beta chain sequence and its context. The data originate from a study of control samples from healthy donors and cancer patients. Measured with immunoSEQ multiplex PCR; TCRdb has only the in-frame clones, and not every one. The sample includes roughly 130,000 clones, over 75% of them seen just once. This CDR3 is built from 14 residues. Germline CDR1 reads LNHDA; CDR2 reads SQIVND (reference sequence). J lost 3 bases, V lost 4 bases, and 2 bases had no gene match. V is TRBV19 and J is TRBJ2-5, with 10 bases that match TRBD1. This clonotype was sampled from a man aged 50 or older in good health. What was sequenced was blood. This CDR3 reads CASSTGTGEETQYF. For the CDR3, the DNA is TGTGCCAGTAGTACCGGGACAGGGGAAGAGACCCAGTACTTC.